The T cell receptor (beta chain) described here comes from a study of blood T cell repertoires in COVID-19. Profiling relied on immunoSEQ multiplex PCR, and the TCRdb table lists in-frame clones only, not all of them. Here the sample spans about 210,000 clones, over 70% being singletons. The length of the CDR3 is 15 residues. V lost 4 bases and J 6 bases, leaving 20 bases between the germline ends. The germline V gene has CDR1 SGHKS and CDR2 YYEKEE (reference sequence). This clonotype originated in a man between 50 and 59 years old with active or convalescent COVID-19. The material sequenced was peripheral blood. The chain links TRBV5-5 to TRBJ2-7, with D tentatively TRBD1 (5 bases). The CDR3 loop is CASSLQIDSRTEQYF. The CDR3 nucleotides read TGTGCCAGCAGCCTACAGATCGACAGTCGTACCGAGCAGTACTTC.